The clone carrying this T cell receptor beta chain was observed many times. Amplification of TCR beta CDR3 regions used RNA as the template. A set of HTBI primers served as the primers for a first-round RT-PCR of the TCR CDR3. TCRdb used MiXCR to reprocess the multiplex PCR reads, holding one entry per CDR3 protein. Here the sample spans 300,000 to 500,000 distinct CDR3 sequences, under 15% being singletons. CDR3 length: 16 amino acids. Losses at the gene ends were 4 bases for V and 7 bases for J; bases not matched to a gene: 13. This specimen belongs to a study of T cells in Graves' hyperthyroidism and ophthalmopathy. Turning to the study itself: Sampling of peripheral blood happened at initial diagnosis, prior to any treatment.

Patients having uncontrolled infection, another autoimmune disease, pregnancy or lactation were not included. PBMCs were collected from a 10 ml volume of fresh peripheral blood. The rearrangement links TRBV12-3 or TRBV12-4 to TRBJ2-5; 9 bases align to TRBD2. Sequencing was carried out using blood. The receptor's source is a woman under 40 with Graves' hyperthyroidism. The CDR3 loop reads CASSSPPGAGGWTQYF. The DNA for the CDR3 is TGTGCCAGCAGTTCTCCCCCGGGAGCGGGAGGTTGGACCCAGTACTTC.